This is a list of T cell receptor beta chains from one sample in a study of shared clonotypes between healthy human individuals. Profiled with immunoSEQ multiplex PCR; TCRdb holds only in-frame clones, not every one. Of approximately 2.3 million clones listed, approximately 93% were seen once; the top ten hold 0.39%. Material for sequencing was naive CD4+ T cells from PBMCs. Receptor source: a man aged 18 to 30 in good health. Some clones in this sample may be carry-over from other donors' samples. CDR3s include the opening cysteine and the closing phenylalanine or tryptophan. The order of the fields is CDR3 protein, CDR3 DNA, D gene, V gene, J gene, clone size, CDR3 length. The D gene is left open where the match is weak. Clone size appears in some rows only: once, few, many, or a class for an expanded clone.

CAISEMLVAVTDTQYF	TGTGCCATCAGTGAGATGTTAGTAGCGGTCACAGATACGCAGTATTTT	.	TRBV10-3	TRBJ2-3	.	16
CASSLGTGNTEAFF	TGTGCCAGCAGCCTTGGGACGGGGAACACTGAAGCTTTCTTT	.	TRBV7-9	TRBJ1-1	.	14
CASRTTRGNEQFF	TGTGCCAGCAGGACAACTAGGGGCAATGAGCAGTTCTTC	.	TRBV7-3	TRBJ2-1	once	13
CAWVTSGRAAEQYF	TGTGCCTGGGTCACTAGCGGGAGGGCCGCGGAGCAGTACTTC	TRBD2	TRBV30	TRBJ2-7	.	14
CASRSQYEQYF	TGTGCCAGCAGATCCCAATACGAGCAGTACTTC	.	TRBV6-5	TRBJ2-7	.	11
CASSEDRGGPGNTIYF	TGTGCCAGCAGTGAGGACAGGGGAGGCCCTGGAAACACCATATATTTT	TRBD1	TRBV5-6	TRBJ1-3	.	16
CASSLSGIGQPQHF	TGTGCCAGCAGTTTATCGGGAATTGGGCAGCCCCAGCATTTT	.	TRBV28	TRBJ1-5	.	14
CASSSGIAGYTF	TGTGCCAGCAGCTCAGGGATTGCGGGCTACACCTTC	.	TRBV28	TRBJ1-2	.	12
CASSAGQGPWSEQYF	TGCGCCAGCAGCGCAGGACAGGGCCCCTGGTCCGAGCAGTACTTC	TRBD1	TRBV5-1	TRBJ2-7	.	15
CASSTTRVGNIQYF	TGTGCCAGCAGTACTACCAGGGTCGGCAACATTCAGTACTTC	.	TRBV28	TRBJ2-4	.	14
CASSLLLQNTEAFF	TGCGCCAGCAGCTTACTCCTTCAGAACACTGAAGCTTTCTTT	.	TRBV5-1	TRBJ1-1	.	14
CASSLSQQNEQFF	TGTGCCAGCAGCTTGAGCCAACAAAATGAGCAGTTCTTC	.	TRBV7-3	TRBJ2-1	.	13
CATSRRGHSLGELFF	TGTGCCACCAGCCGCCGGGGACACAGTCTCGGGGAGCTGTTTTTT	.	TRBV15	TRBJ2-2	.	15
CAQTVTSGEKLFF	TGTGCACAGACCGTGACGAGTGGTGAAAAACTGTTTTTT	.	TRBV30	TRBJ1-4	few	13
CASSLVAGKDEKLFF	TGTGCCAGCAGCTTGGTGGCTGGGAAGGATGAAAAACTGTTTTTT	.	TRBV5-4	TRBJ1-4	.	15
CASSIRGAGIQYF	TGTGCCAGTAGTATCAGGGGCGCTGGCATTCAGTACTTC	.	TRBV19	TRBJ2-4	.	13
CASSLAGLAGLKETQYF	TGCGCCAGCAGCTTGGCCGGACTAGCGGGATTAAAAGAGACCCAGTACTTC	TRBD2	TRBV5-1	TRBJ2-5	.	17
CASSFLDSPGANVLTF	TGTGCCAGCAGCTTTCTGGACAGTCCTGGGGCCAACGTCCTGACTTTC	.	TRBV5-6	TRBJ2-6	.	16
CAISGDRDREGTGELFF	TGTGCCATCAGTGGGGACCGGGACAGGGAAGGTACCGGGGAGCTGTTTTTT	TRBD1	TRBV10-3	TRBJ2-2	.	17
CSVSPGQGSYEQYF	TGCAGCGTTTCACCGGGACAGGGCTCCTACGAGCAGTACTTC	TRBD1	TRBV29-1	TRBJ2-7	.	14
CASSPTTGGGYEQYF	TGTGCCAGCAGCCCGACGACAGGGGGAGGGTACGAGCAGTACTTC	TRBD1	TRBV7-9	TRBJ2-7	.	15
CASSNLGQGVTEAFF	TGCGCCAGCAGTAACCTGGGACAGGGTGTTACTGAAGCTTTCTTT	TRBD1	TRBV5-1	TRBJ1-1	.	15
CASSLAAGVYNEQFF	TGCGCCAGCAGCTTGGCCGCGGGAGTCTACAATGAGCAGTTCTTC	TRBD2	TRBV5-1	TRBJ2-1	.	15
CASSLQGNTEAFF	TGTGCCAGCAGCCTACAGGGGAACACTGAAGCTTTCTTT	.	TRBV2	TRBJ1-1	.	13
CSVGMRGRQTQYF	TGCAGCGTAGGGATGAGGGGTAGGCAGACCCAGTACTTC	.	TRBV29-1	TRBJ2-5	.	13
CASSLGGGTLYNEQFF	TGTGCCAGCAGCTTGGGAGGAGGGACCCTCTACAATGAGCAGTTCTTC	.	TRBV5-4	TRBJ2-1	.	16
CASSADWGLAGNEQFF	TGTGCCAGCAGCGCGGATTGGGGACTAGCGGGGAATGAGCAGTTCTTC	TRBD2	TRBV9	TRBJ2-1	.	16
CASSPGPEKNTGELFF	TGCGCCAGCAGCCCCGGGCCCGAGAAGAACACCGGGGAGCTGTTTTTT	.	TRBV5-1	TRBJ2-2	.	16
CASRIGRNTEAFF	TGCGCCAGCAGGATAGGGAGGAACACTGAAGCTTTCTTT	.	TRBV5-1	TRBJ1-1	.	13
CASSDDPISGANVLTF	TGTGCCAGCAGCGACGACCCTATCTCTGGGGCCAACGTCCTGACTTTC	.	TRBV6-4	TRBJ2-6	.	16
CASSSPAGHREQYF	TGTGCCAGCAGCTCTCCTGCAGGGCACCGCGAGCAGTACTTC	.	TRBV28	TRBJ2-7	.	14
CASSPLLQGNEQYF	TGTGCCAGCTCACCACTTCTCCAGGGCAACGAGCAGTACTTC	.	TRBV18	TRBJ2-7	.	14
CASSLEFRGASYNEQFF	TGCGCCAGCAGCTTGGAATTCAGGGGCGCGTCTTACAATGAGCAGTTCTTC	.	TRBV5-1	TRBJ2-1	.	17
CASSSMGQSTGELFF	TGTGCCAGCAGCTCTATGGGACAGTCGACCGGGGAGCTGTTTTTT	TRBD1	TRBV7-9	TRBJ2-2	.	15
CASSLVGAGGPDEQFF	TGTGCCAGCAGCTTAGTAGGGGCGGGAGGCCCGGATGAGCAGTTCTTC	TRBD2	TRBV7-2	TRBJ2-1	.	16
CASSFRTGGIADTQYF	TGTGCCAGCAGCTTTCGGACAGGGGGCATTGCAGATACGCAGTATTTT	TRBD1	TRBV7-9	TRBJ2-3	.	16
CASSIQGQGLYSNQPQHF	TGTGCCAGTAGTATACAGGGACAGGGTCTATATAGCAATCAGCCCCAGCATTTT	TRBD1	TRBV19	TRBJ1-5	.	18
CASSYQGQGDTQYF	TGTGCCAGCAGCTACCAAGGGCAGGGAGATACGCAGTATTTT	.	TRBV7-2	TRBJ2-3	.	14
CASSLKENEQFF	TGTGCCAGCAGCTTAAAGGAGAATGAGCAGTTCTTC	.	TRBV11-2	TRBJ2-1	.	12
CASSFWGLRGSYEQYF	TGCGCCAGCAGCTTTTGGGGGTTGCGGGGGTCCTACGAGCAGTACTTC	TRBD2	TRBV5-1	TRBJ2-7	.	16
CASSLAGTSYNEQFF	TGTGCCAGCAGCTTAGCGGGTACCTCCTACAATGAGCAGTTCTTC	TRBD2	TRBV28	TRBJ2-1	once	15
CASSPRDKVSYEQYF	TGTGCCAGCAGCCCTAGGGACAAGGTATCCTACGAGCAGTACTTC	.	TRBV5-4	TRBJ2-7	.	15
CASSFREETQYF	TGTGCCAGCAGCTTTAGAGAAGAGACCCAGTACTTC	.	TRBV11-3	TRBJ2-5	.	12
CASSAAGVGNEQYF	TGTGCCAGCAGCGCAGCGGGAGTTGGTAACGAGCAGTACTTC	TRBD2	TRBV5-4	TRBJ2-7	.	14
CASSVGQGVVEAFF	TGTGCCAGCAGCGTCGGACAGGGAGTCGTTGAAGCTTTCTTT	TRBD1	TRBV7-9	TRBJ1-1	.	14
CASRSQGGITEAFF	TGTGCCAGCAGATCCCAGGGGGGAATCACTGAAGCTTTCTTT	TRBD1	TRBV6-1	TRBJ1-1	few	14
CASSKGYEKLFF	TGTGCCAGCTCAAAGGGGTATGAAAAACTGTTTTTT	.	TRBV18	TRBJ1-4	.	12
CASSQTNNEQFF	TGTGCCAGCAGCCAGACCAACAATGAGCAGTTCTTC	.	TRBV7-9	TRBJ2-1	.	12
CASSGDGTGYGYTF	TGTGCCAGCAGTGGAGACGGGACAGGGTATGGCTACACCTTC	TRBD1	TRBV6-1	TRBJ1-2	.	14
CSVSFNYGYTF	TGCAGCGTCTCCTTCAACTATGGCTACACCTTC	.	TRBV29-1	TRBJ1-2	.	11
CASSVRGQMNTEAFF	TGTGCCAGCAGCGTCCGGGGTCAGATGAACACTGAAGCTTTCTTT	.	TRBV9	TRBJ1-1	few	15
CASSSGLAGAEQFF	TGCGCCAGCAGCTCTGGACTAGCGGGAGCTGAGCAGTTCTTC	TRBD2	TRBV5-1	TRBJ2-1	.	14
CASSQDRGSLTGELFF	TGCGCCAGCAGCCAAGATAGAGGCTCACTTACCGGGGAGCTGTTTTTT	.	TRBV4-3	TRBJ2-2	.	16
CASSIPFEGEQFF	TGTGCCAGCAGCATACCCTTTGAGGGTGAGCAGTTCTTC	.	TRBV7-3	TRBJ2-1	.	13
CASNELAKNIQYF	TGTGCCAGCAACGAGCTAGCCAAAAACATTCAGTACTTC	.	TRBV28	TRBJ2-4	.	13
CASSLDGTASYEQYF	TGCGCCAGCAGCTTGGACGGGACAGCCTCCTACGAGCAGTACTTC	TRBD1	TRBV5-1	TRBJ2-7	.	15
CASSLWDGGGEGF	TGTGCCAGCAGTTTATGGGACGGCGGAGGGGAAGGGTTC	.	TRBV28	TRBJ2-7	.	13
CASLRDRVGDTQYF	TGTGCCAGCCTCCGGGACAGGGTCGGGGATACGCAGTATTTT	TRBD1	TRBV6-1	TRBJ2-3	.	14
CASSPLDRPNYGYTF	TGTGCCAGCTCACCTCTTGATCGTCCAAACTATGGCTACACCTTC	.	TRBV18	TRBJ1-2	.	15